The T cell receptor beta chain under discussion was sequenced for a study of T cell responses to AZD1222 COVID-19 vaccine. Study observations and caveats: Scientists sampled the repertoires only once the peak T cell response had passed. AZD1222 recipients seropositive at baseline numbered only five to seven. Nearly half of spike-specific TCRs reportedly target unmutated variant regions.

This CDR3 region has 15 residues. Germline V gene data show CDR1 as KGHSH and CDR2 as LQKENI. V was pared by 2 bases and J by 4 bases, with 11 bases between. TCRdb's copy holds only in-frame clones and misses some; the assay was immunoSEQ multiplex PCR. The sample has roughly 110,000 clones, 88% seen once. This clone was detected ten times or more. Its antigen remains unidentified. This clonotype was obtained from an adult who received the AZD1222 COVID-19 vaccine. The chain employs TRBV18 and TRBJ1-4; a possible D gene is TRBD1 (5 bases). The source material was peripheral blood, sampled 28 days after the second AZD1222 dose. The CDR3 loop is CASSPRAGLNEKLFF. The CDR3 bases are TGTGCCAGCTCACCAAGGGCGGGACTTAATGAAAAACTGTTTTTT.